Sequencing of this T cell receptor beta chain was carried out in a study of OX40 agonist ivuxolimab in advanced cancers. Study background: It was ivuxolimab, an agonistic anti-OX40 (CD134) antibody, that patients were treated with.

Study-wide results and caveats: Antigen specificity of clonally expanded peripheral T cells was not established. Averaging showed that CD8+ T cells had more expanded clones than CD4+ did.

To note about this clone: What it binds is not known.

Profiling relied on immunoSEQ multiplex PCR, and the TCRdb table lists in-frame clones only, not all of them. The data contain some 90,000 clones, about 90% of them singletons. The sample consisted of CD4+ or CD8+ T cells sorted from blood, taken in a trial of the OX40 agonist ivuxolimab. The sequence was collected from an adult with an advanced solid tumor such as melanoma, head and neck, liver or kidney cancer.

This CDR3 reads CASSQEAGTGGRWGYTF. The CDR3 region has the DNA TGCGCCAGCAGCCAAGAGGCCGGGACAGGGGGCCGGTGGGGCTACACCTTC. V gene TRBV4-3 combines with J gene TRBJ1-2; 12 bases line up with TRBD1. Germline assignment: CDR1 LGHNA and CDR2 YSLEER. J lost 8 bases, V lost 0 bases, and 10 bases had no gene match. CDR3 size: 17 residues.